These 16 T cell receptor beta chains share one sample of origin, sequenced in a study of blood T cell repertoires in COVID-19. The assay was immunoSEQ multiplex PCR, and TCRdb's table has in-frame clones only and misses some. Among under 300,000 clones listed, around 83% were seen once. Sequenced: peripheral blood. The receptors here all came from a woman aged 35 to 49 who had recovered from COVID-19.

The chain employs TRBV13 and TRBJ1-1; 9 bases are shared with TRBD1. Germline lookup yields CDR1 PRHDT and CDR2 FYEKMQ (reference sequence). The CDR3 has 15 amino acids. With V trimmed by 2 bases and J by 3 bases, 4 bases remained unmatched. The chain's CDR3 is CASSLTGQGDTEAFF. As DNA, the CDR3 is TGTGCCAGCAGCTTAACGGGACAGGGAGACACTGAAGCTTTCTTT.

This clone occurred once. The chain recombines TRBV6-5 with TRBJ2-1; 10 nucleotides align to TRBD2. Losses at the gene ends were 5 bases for V and 6 bases for J; bases not matched to a gene: 4. CDR3 length: 14 residues. Germline V gives CDR1 MNHEY, CDR2 SVGAGI. As DNA, the CDR3 is TGTGCCAGCAGTCGAGCGGGGGGGCGCAATGAGCAGTTCTTC. It encodes CASSRAGGRNEQFF.

The rearrangement joins TRBV28 to TRBJ1-2; TRBD1 is a possible D gene (5 bases). The CDR3 has 15 residues. CDR1 and CDR2 (germline): MDHEN, SYDVKM. V lost 4 bases and J 8 bases, leaving 20 bases between the germline ends. The CDR3 spells CASSSWAGQDGGYTF. CDR3 sequence (DNA): TGTGCCAGCAGTTCATGGGCAGGGCAAGACGGGGGCTACACCTTC.

Comment on this clone: In the same sample, other DNA sequences code for this CDR3. This chain links TRBV12-3 or TRBV12-4 with TRBJ1-1; maybe TRBD1 (6 bases). The ends were cut back, 6 bases at V and 3 bases at J, with 11 bases in the middle. The CDR3 has 13 residues. The DNA of the CDR3 is TGTGCCAGCAGCCCACAGGGCTACACTGAAGCTTTCTTT. Protein product: CASSPQGYTEAFF.

This chain joins TRBV30 and TRBJ1-1; D ambiguous. V was trimmed by 3 bases and J by 3 bases, leaving 8 bases between them. The V gene's germline CDR1 is GTSNPN and CDR2 SVGIG (reference sequence). This CDR3 region has 12 residues. In DNA, the CDR3 is TGTGCCTGGAGAGGAGGAGACACTGAAGCTTTCTTT. It codes for CAWRGGDTEAFF.

The V call is TRBV7-2, the J call TRBJ2-5; D may be TRBD1 (6 bases). The V and J ends lost 1 base and 5 bases respectively, with 14 bases between them. Germline values: CDR1 SGHTA, CDR2 FQGNSA. The CDR3 is 15 residues long. The CDR3 coding sequence is TGTGCCAGCAGCTTAGTGGCAGGGGTCCAGGAGACCCAGTACTTC. It translates to CASSLVAGVQETQYF.

V and J are TRBV5-8 and TRBJ1-2, with 7 nucleotides matching TRBD1. The V and J ends lost 0 bases and 0 bases, in that order; junction bases with no gene match: 5. Germline CDR1 is SGHTS and CDR2 is YDEGEE. This CDR3 comprises 16 residues. CDR3 nucleotide sequence: TGTGCCAGCAGCTTGGAGGGACAGAGAGCTAACTATGGCTACACCTTC. Translation: CASSLEGQRANYGYTF.

Here the CDR3 DNA reads TGCGCCAGCAGCTTGTACGGGGGGTCCTCCTACGAGCAGTACTTC. Protein product: CASSLYGGSSYEQYF. The rearrangement joins TRBV5-1 to TRBJ2-7; TRBD2 agrees at 7 bases. The V gene end was trimmed by 1 base and the J gene end by 0 bases; junction bases not matched to a gene: 4. From germline, CDR1 is SGHRS and CDR2 YFSETQ. The CDR3 contains 15 residues.

The V gene is TRBV10-3, the J gene TRBJ1-1, with 8 bases matching TRBD1. The germline gives CDR1 ENHRY, CDR2 SYGVKD. V was pared by 4 bases and J by 3 bases, with 4 bases of the junction left unmatched. This CDR3 has 14 residues. CDR3 in DNA: TGTGCCATCAGTGCGACAGGGGAGTACACTGAAGCTTTCTTT. This encodes CAISATGEYTEAFF.

The chain joins TRBV4-3 to TRBJ2-1; D gene ambiguous. The CDR3 is 15 residues long. Deletions cut 0 bases from V and 5 bases from J, with 11 bases between. Germline V gene sequence: CDR1 LGHNA, CDR2 YSLEER. The CDR3: CASSQDGNRHNEQFF. DNA of the CDR3: TGCGCCAGCAGCCAAGACGGAAACAGACACAATGAGCAGTTCTTC.

The chain joins TRBV5-4 to TRBJ2-5; D possibly corresponds to TRBD1 (5 bases). CDR1 and CDR2 (germline): SGHNT, YYREEE (reference sequence). Trimming took off 0 bases at V and 1 base at J, with 10 bases between the two ends. The CDR3 is 15 amino acids. The CDR3 sequence is CASSLEQGSQETQYF. The CDR3 nucleotides read TGTGCCAGCAGCTTGGAGCAGGGCTCCCAAGAGACCCAGTACTTC.

This sequence joins TRBV19 and TRBJ2-4; 9 positions match TRBD2. The V segment lost 4 bases and the J segment 6 bases; nucleotides outside the gene matches: 4. CDR1 is LNHDA and CDR2 is SQIVND in the germline V gene (reference sequence). This CDR3 is built from 14 residues. CDR3 nucleotides: TGTGCCAGTAGTAGCGGGGGGGTAAGAAACATTCAGTACTTC. Amino acids: CASSSGGVRNIQYF.

The V call is TRBV10-3, the J call TRBJ1-3, with TRBD1 identical over 7 bases. This CDR3 is 17 amino acids long. In germline, CDR1 is ENHRY, CDR2 SYGVKD. The ends lost 3 bases at V and 6 bases at J; junction bases unmatched: 14. CDR3 in amino acids: CAISDESGQGVENTIYF. The CDR3 DNA sequence: TGTGCCATCAGTGACGAGTCTGGTCAGGGGGTTGAAAACACCATATATTTT.

CDR3 residues: CASSPRDRGLEKLFF. The CDR3 region has the DNA TGTGCCAGCAGCCCGCGGGACAGGGGGCTCGAAAAACTGTTTTTT. The rearrangement uses TRBV7-8 and TRBJ1-4, with 12 bases matching TRBD1. The CDR3 runs 15 residues. CDR1 is SGHVS, CDR2 FQNEAQ, per germline. The trim removed 5 bases at V and 8 bases at J, leaving 6 bases unmatched.

The chain recombines TRBV11-2 with TRBJ2-5; TRBD1 agrees at 9 bases. Germline V gives CDR1 SGHAT, CDR2 FQNNGV. CDR3 length: 16 amino acids. V was pared by 3 bases and J by 2 bases, with 7 bases of the junction left unmatched. The CDR3 DNA reads TGTGCCAGCAGCTTTGATTCCGGACAGGGGCAAGAGACCCAGTACTTC. Translating gives CASSFDSGQGQETQYF.

This clone has a handful of counts. V and J are TRBV3-1 (or the pseudogene TRBV3-2) and TRBJ1-6; 8 positions match TRBD1. The CDR3 is made up of 13 amino acids. With 5 bases clipped from V and 7 bases from J, the junction kept 1 base outside the gene matches. The germline V gene encodes CDR1 LGHDT and CDR2 YNNKEL (reference sequence). CDR3 residues: CASSDRGNSPLHF. DNA for the CDR3: TGTGCCAGCAGCGACAGGGGAAATTCACCCCTCCACTTT.